The 16 T cell receptor beta chains below all came from one sample that was sequenced in a study of CD8 T cells in ankylosing spondylitis. MiXCR, run by TCRdb on the 5' RACE reads, gives a single entry per CDR3 protein. The sample shows roughly 130,000 distinct CDR3 sequences, roughly 7.3% of them seen only once. Specimen: blood, either unsorted or a sorted T cell fraction (not recorded which). The receptor source for this set is a male donor with ankylosing spondylitis or in good health (not recorded which).

There are many counts of this clonotype. The chain is built from TRBV11-3 and TRBJ2-1, with D hard to call. Germline-derived CDR1 and CDR2 are SGHNT and YENEEA. CDR3 size: 13 residues. The V end lost 3 bases, the J end lost 4 bases, and 7 bases lay between the germline ends. CDR3: CASSLGNYNEQFF. CDR3 bases: TGTGCCAGCAGCTTGGGGAATTACAATGAGCAGTTCTTC.

This clonotype was recorded many times. This chain links TRBV5-1 with TRBJ1-5; D ambiguous. The germline gives CDR1 SGHRS, CDR2 YFSETQ. CDR3 size: 15 residues. Trimming removed 3 bases at V and 0 bases at J, with 10 bases between. CDR3 sequence reads: CASSSDGDSNQPQHF. DNA for the CDR3: TGCGCCAGCAGCTCGGACGGAGATAGCAATCAGCCCCAGCATTTT.

This clonotype was recorded at least ten times. The rearrangement links TRBV18 to TRBJ2-2; a weak D match, TRBD2 (6 bases). Trimming cost V 5 bases and J 4 bases, with 11 bases left between them. The germline V gene has CDR1 KGHSH and CDR2 LQKENI. There are 14 residues in the CDR3. CDR3 nucleotide sequence: TGTGCCAGCTCAACGGAGGGCCGCACCGGGGAGCTGTTTTTT. This translates into CASSTEGRTGELFF.

This clonotype was detected only a few times. The J gene is TRBJ2-1, the V gene TRBV19; D is uncertain. CDR3 size: 13 residues. Trimming pared 7 bases from V and 10 bases from J, leaving 17 bases between. Germline V lookup: CDR1 LNHDA, CDR2 SQIVND (reference sequence). CDR3 sequence (DNA): TGTGCCAGTAAGAACGCTAATACCCCGGAGCAGTTCTTC. Residues: CASKNANTPEQFF.

This clonotype showed up many times. J is TRBJ2-1 and V is TRBV10-3; possibly TRBD1 for D (6 bases). Germline CDR1 ENHRY, CDR2 SYGVKD. The CDR3 loop spans 14 amino acids. V lost 10 bases and J lost 2, with 15 bases in between. CDR3 in amino acids: CATSTRDTYNEQFF. For the CDR3, the DNA is TGTGCCACCTCAACTAGGGACACCTACAATGAGCAGTTCTTC.

The sample holds many counts of this clonotype. The chain is built from TRBV5-1 and TRBJ1-5, with D perhaps TRBD1 (6 bases). Trimming stripped 0 bases from V and 6 bases from J, with 16 bases between. There are 16 residues in the CDR3. Germline V gene lookup returns CDR1 SGHRS and CDR2 YFSETQ. This CDR3 reads CASSLDGQGLGQPQHF. In DNA form, the CDR3 reads TGCGCCAGCAGCTTGGACGGTCAGGGGCTTGGTCAGCCCCAGCATTTT.

There are many counts of this clonotype. CDR3: CASTDSLNEQFF. The DNA for the CDR3 is TGTGCCAGCACCGACAGTCTCAATGAGCAGTTCTTC. The genes are TRBV12-3 or TRBV12-4 and TRBJ2-1; a weak D match, TRBD1 (5 bases). This CDR3 region has 12 residues. V was pared by 7 bases and J by 6 bases, with 10 bases between.

The chain uses TRBV20-1 and TRBJ1-4; 10 bases are a match to TRBD1. The CDR3 extends over 14 amino acids. Germline V lookup: CDR1 DFQATT, CDR2 SNEGSKA (reference sequence). Losses at the gene ends were 4 bases for V and 6 bases for J; bases not matched to a gene: 5. CDR3 sequence reads: CSAIDRGQDEKLFF. The DNA for the CDR3 is TGCAGTGCTATCGACAGGGGGCAGGATGAAAAACTGTTTTTT.

This clonotype was seen ten or more times. This chain uses TRBV20-1 with TRBJ2-3, with 10 bases lining up with TRBD2. This CDR3 has 14 amino acids. The V segment lost 3 bases and the J segment 6 bases; nucleotides outside the gene matches: 6. Per the germline V gene, CDR1 is DFQATT and CDR2 is SNEGSKA (reference sequence). The CDR3 here is CSASGAGGPDTQYF. In DNA, the CDR3 is TGCAGTGCTAGTGGAGCGGGAGGGCCTGATACGCAGTATTTT.

This clonotype was seen ten or more times. V gene TRBV6-1 combines with J gene TRBJ2-1; maybe TRBD2 (7 bases). The CDR3 is 14 amino acids. Trimming pared 8 bases from V and 6 bases from J, leaving 17 bases between. Germline V CDR1 and CDR2: MNHNS, SASEGT. For the CDR3, the DNA is TGTGCCAGCTCTGAGGGGGGGGGGTCCAATGAGCAGTTCTTC. This encodes CASSEGGGSNEQFF.

This clonotype was seen repeatedly, ten times or more. V is TRBV20-1 and J is TRBJ2-1; 7 bases agree with TRBD2. The CDR3 runs 13 residues. Germline V gene sequence: CDR1 DFQATT, CDR2 SNEGSKA (reference sequence). V trimming: 1 base; J trimming: 5 bases; junction bases outside the gene matches: 2. The CDR3 DNA reads as TGCAGTGCTAGAGCTAGCGGCGACAATGAGCAGTTCTTC. It is translated as CSARASGDNEQFF.

This clonotype was seen ten or more times. The V and J genes are TRBV20-1 and TRBJ2-7; the match to TRBD2 covers 12 bases. J gave up 5 bases and V 5 bases, and 7 bases lay outside the gene matches. The CDR3 is 14 residues long. The germline V gene has CDR1 DFQATT and CDR2 SNEGSKA (reference sequence). The CDR3 DNA reads as TGCAGTGCTGTCCTGACTAGCGGGAGTGACGAGCAGTACTTC. Its translation: CSAVLTSGSDEQYF.

In its sample, this clonotype was seen many times. J is TRBJ1-1 and V is TRBV20-1; D call uncertain. Trimming left V 0 bases short and J 6 bases short, with 5 bases between. There are 11 residues in the CDR3. In germline, CDR1 is DFQATT, CDR2 SNEGSKA (reference sequence). The CDR3 DNA sequence: TGCAGTGCTAGAGATCAGCCTGAAGCTTTCTTT. Its translation: CSARDQPEAFF.

This clonotype was observed many times. The chain has TRBV5-1 and TRBJ1-6; no definite D call. V dropped 7 bases and J dropped 0 bases, with 20 bases sitting between them. CDR1 SGHRS and CDR2 YFSETQ come from the germline V gene. The CDR3 extends over 18 amino acids. The CDR3 loop reads CASGPGVRSDSYNSPLHF. The CDR3 DNA reads TGCGCCAGCGGACCCGGGGTCCGATCTGACTCCTATAATTCACCCCTCCACTTT.

This clonotype occurred many times. The junction departs from germline at one end; a sequencing error may be responsible. The chain combines TRBV12-3 or TRBV12-4 with TRBJ2-1; tentatively, D is TRBD2 (5 bases). The CDR3 loop spans 13 amino acids. CDR3 amino acids: CASSSDSNNEQFF. Written as DNA, the CDR3 is TGTGCCAGCAGTTCGGACTCCAACAATGAGCAGTTCTTC.

This clonotype was picked up a small number of times. The chain uses TRBV20-1 and TRBJ1-5, with 8 bases matching TRBD1. With 0 bases clipped from V and 2 bases from J, the junction kept 9 bases outside the gene matches. CDR3 length: 17 residues. The germline V gene encodes CDR1 DFQATT and CDR2 SNEGSKA (reference sequence). This CDR3 is CSARERGDRTGNQPQHF. The CDR3 nucleotides read TGCAGTGCTAGAGAACGGGGGGACAGGACGGGCAATCAGCCCCAGCATTTT.